These 13 T cell receptor beta chains were sequenced from one sample in a study of identical twins. TCRdb passed the 5' RACE reads through MiXCR, listing each CDR3 protein once. Among roughly 1,500,000 distinct CDR3 sequences listed, less than 35% were seen once. What was sequenced was cord blood. These receptors all stem from a newborn girl in good health.

The chain joins TRBV20-1 to TRBJ1-5, with TRBD1 matching over 10 bases. Per the germline V gene, CDR1 is DFQATT and CDR2 is SNEGSKA (reference sequence). V lost 6 bases and J lost 1; bases outside the gene matches: 12. This CDR3 contains 17 residues. In DNA, the CDR3 is TGCAGTGCAACCGACAGGGGGCTATTGAGGAGCAATCAGCCCCAGCATTTT. Its translation: CSATDRGLLRSNQPQHF.

The chain uses TRBV29-1 and TRBJ2-5; TRBD2 agrees at 8 bases. The CDR3 is 15 amino acids. The V segment lost 7 bases and the J segment 11 bases; nucleotides outside the gene matches: 21. The germline gives CDR1 SQVTM, CDR2 ANQGSEA. Here the CDR3 DNA reads TGCAGCGCCCACGCGACTGGCGGGAGGATTGGTGAGCAGTACTTC. It codes for CSAHATGGRIGEQYF. The variable domain in full, completed from reference TRBV29-1 and TRBJ2-5, reads SAVISQKPSRDICQRGTSLTIQCQVDSQVTMMFWYRQQPGQSLTLIATANQGSEATYESGFVIDKFPISRPNLTFSTLTVSNMSPEDSSIYLCSAHATGGRIGEQYFGPGTRLLVL.

The chain employs TRBV20-1 and TRBJ2-7; D may be TRBD2 (6 bases). Trimming left V 5 bases short and J 3 bases short, with 11 bases between. The CDR3 runs to 12 residues. Germline CDR1 and CDR2: DFQATT and SNEGSKA (reference sequence). CDR3 region: CSAGRLVYEQYF. CDR3 DNA: TGCAGTGCTGGACGACTAGTCTACGAGCAGTACTTC.

This chain links TRBV10-3 with TRBJ2-1, with TRBD2 matching over 7 bases. Matching the DNA end better, TRBJ2-7 makes the J call doubtful. Germline V gives CDR1 ENHRY, CDR2 SYGVKD. The CDR3 totals 14 residues. The CDR3 region has the DNA TGTGCCATCAGTGGCGGGAGCTCCTACAATGAGCAGTACTTC. Its protein is CAISGGSSYNEQYF.

The V call is TRBV14, the J call TRBJ2-7, with 9 bases aligning to TRBD1. The CDR3 has 18 amino acids. The ends lost 3 bases at V and 5 bases at J; junction bases unmatched: 17. The germline CDR1 and CDR2 sequences are SGHDN and FVKESK. For the CDR3, the DNA is TGTGCCAGCAGCCATGACTCCCTAACAGGGGGCTGGCTGGACGAGCAGTACTTC. Translation gives CASSHDSLTGGWLDEQYF.

The chain has TRBV3-1 and TRBJ2-1; D is possibly TRBD1 (6 bases). CDR3 length equals 18 residues. Germline V gene sequence: CDR1 LGHDT, CDR2 YNNKEL (reference sequence). V gave up 2 bases and J gave up 13 bases, with 30 bases separating them. The CDR3 DNA reads as TGTGCCAGCAGCCAAACCCCTACCCGACAGGACCGTGGGGAGACCCAGTTCTTC. The encoded protein is CASSQTPTRQDRGETQFF.

This chain connects TRBV7-2 to TRBJ2-3, with 8 bases that match TRBD2. The CDR3 sequence is 16 residues long. J gave up 1 base and V 1 base, and 4 bases lay outside the gene matches. In germline, CDR1 is SGHTA, CDR2 FQGNSA. CDR3 sequence: CASSLEAGVGTDTQYF. The CDR3 bases are TGTGCCAGCAGCTTAGAAGCGGGGGTTGGCACAGATACGCAGTATTTT.

This clonotype showed up just a few times. The chain couples TRBV7-9 to TRBJ1-1; D is unresolved. This CDR3 region has 15 residues. Trimming took off 3 bases at V and 1 base at J, with 12 bases between the two ends. From germline, CDR1 is SEHNR and CDR2 FQNEAQ (reference sequence). The CDR3 DNA follows: TGTGCCAGCAGCTTTCGGGGAGGAAGGAACACTGAAGCTTTCTTT. Translated, it gives CASSFRGGRNTEAFF.

The V gene is TRBV20-1, the J gene TRBJ2-1, with TRBD2 matching 10 bases. V shed 2 bases, J shed 8 bases, and the junction held 9 bases outside the gene matches. The CDR3 runs 15 residues. Germline assignment: CDR1 DFQATT and CDR2 SNEGSKA (reference sequence). CDR3 sequence reads: CSARKAGGYNDEQFF. For the CDR3, the DNA is TGCAGTGCTAGAAAAGCGGGAGGGTACAACGATGAGCAGTTCTTC.

The sample holds a few counts of this clonotype. This chain links TRBV12-5 with TRBJ2-1; possible D gene TRBD1, 5 bases. CDR3 size: 17 residues. V lost 0 bases and J 3 bases, leaving 15 bases between the germline ends. Germline V gene data show CDR1 as LGHNT and CDR2 as FRNRAP. CDR3 DNA: TGTGCTAGTGGTTTGGTAATAAATGGGGCCCGCTACAATGAGCAGTTCTTC. Residues: CASGLVINGARYNEQFF.

This clonotype has more than one count but fewer than ten. The CDR3 spells CARVKALADTDTQYF. In DNA form, the CDR3 reads TGTGCCAGGGTAAAGGCACTAGCGGACACAGATACGCAGTATTTT. The chain joins TRBV21-1 to TRBJ2-3; TRBD2, the table's D call, was not compared with the DNA. TRBV21-1 is a listed pseudogene. The CDR3 consists of 15 residues.

This chain joins TRBV28 and TRBJ2-7; TRBD2 matches 9 bases. Germline V CDR1 and CDR2: MDHEN, SYDVKM. This CDR3 has 15 amino acids. V was pared by 2 bases and J by 2 bases, with 4 bases of the junction left unmatched. The DNA of the CDR3 is TGTGCCAGCAGTTTACTAGCGGGGTTTACCTACGAGCAGTACTTC. Translation: CASSLLAGFTYEQYF.

This clonotype was detected a few times. V is TRBV27 and J is TRBJ2-5; 7 positions agree with TRBD1. From germline, CDR1 is MNHEY and CDR2 SMNVEV (reference sequence). The CDR3 is made up of 14 amino acids. V gave up 5 bases and J gave up 6 bases; unmatched junction bases: 9. CDR3 region: CASSARDREQTQYF. CDR3 nucleotide sequence: TGTGCCAGCAGTGCCCGTGACAGGGAGCAGACCCAGTACTTC.